The 11 T cell receptor beta chains reported below all come from one sample, sequenced in a study of T cell changes during pregnancy in multiple sclerosis. Repertoires were generated with immunoSEQ multiplex PCR, while TCRdb's copy carries only in-frame clones and drops some. The table includes around 55,000 clones, 90% to 95% detected once. Sample: CD8+ T cells from peripheral blood mononuclear cells, taken in the third trimester of pregnancy. These receptors were collected from a female donor with multiple sclerosis, enrolled in a pregnancy study.

The chain is built from TRBV6-5 and TRBJ2-5, with TRBD1 identical over 10 bases. The CDR3 totals 15 residues. V was clipped by 6 bases and J by 11 bases; unmatched bases: 15. Germline CDR1 reads MNHEY; CDR2 reads SVGAGI. In DNA, the CDR3 is TGTGCCAGCAGCTTGCTGAGACAGGGGGCGAGGGAGCAGTACTTC. Its translation is CASSLLRQGAREQYF.

This chain uses TRBV7-9 with TRBJ1-2; D is uncertain. CDR3 length: 13 residues. V lost 3 bases and J 6 bases, leaving 11 bases between the germline ends. Germline CDR1 is SEHNR and CDR2 is FQNEAQ (reference sequence). DNA for the CDR3: TGTGCCAGCAGCTTTACTTATCGGGATGGCTACACCTTC. Amino acid sequence: CASSFTYRDGYTF.

V and J are TRBV7-6 and TRBJ2-1; 7 nucleotides align to TRBD2. Germline V gives CDR1 SGHVS, CDR2 FNYEAQ. This CDR3 has 15 amino acids. J lost 9 bases, V lost 4 bases, and 12 bases had no gene match. The CDR3 loop reads CASSYGVGEGSEQFF. In DNA, the CDR3 is TGTGCCAGCAGCTATGGGGTAGGGGAGGGGAGTGAGCAGTTCTTC. The variable domain in full, completed from reference TRBV7-6 and TRBJ2-1, reads GAGVSQSPRYKVTKRGQDVALRCDPISGHVSLYWYRQALGQGPEFLTYFNYEAQQDKSGLPNDRFSAERPEGSISTLTIQRTEQRDSAMYRCASSYGVGEGSEQFFGPGTRLTVL.

The chain combines TRBV5-6 with TRBJ2-3, with 10 positions matching TRBD2. Germline V gene data show CDR1 as SGHDT and CDR2 as YYEEEE. With 4 bases clipped from V and 1 base from J, the junction kept 0 bases outside the gene matches. The CDR3 is 14 amino acids. The CDR3 loop is CASSTSGGTDTQYF. In DNA form, the CDR3 reads TGTGCCAGCAGCACTAGCGGGGGCACAGATACGCAGTATTTT.

The gene calls are TRBV25-1 and TRBJ1-5, with D possibly TRBD1 on 6 matching bases. V lost 1 base to trimming and J lost 3 bases, with 16 bases between them. This CDR3 has 17 residues. Germline-derived CDR1 and CDR2 are MGHDK and SYGVNS. As DNA, the CDR3 is TGTGCCAGCAGTGAATCTCCGACAGGCCCTTCCAATCAGCCCCAGCATTTT. Its translation: CASSESPTGPSNQPQHF.

The gene calls are TRBV4-3 and TRBJ2-5; TRBD2 is a possible D gene (6 bases). The CDR3 loop spans 20 amino acids. In germline, CDR1 is LGHNA, CDR2 YSLEER. Trimming shortened V by 3 bases and J by 2 bases, and 28 bases separated the two germline ends. As DNA, the CDR3 is TGCGCCAGCAGCCAGAGCCCGGTCTTTTCTGGCGGGGATCAACAAGAGACCCAGTACTTC. This codes for CASSQSPVFSGGDQQETQYF.

The chain links TRBV29-1 to TRBJ2-1, with 10 nucleotides matching TRBD2. Trimming cost V 1 base and J 4 bases; bases outside gene matches: 7. This CDR3 spans 16 amino acids. Germline V CDR1 and CDR2: SQVTM, ANQGSEA. The chain's CDR3 is CSVEAPLAGVYNEQFF. In nucleotides, the CDR3 is TGCAGCGTTGAAGCCCCTCTAGCGGGAGTGTACAATGAGCAGTTCTTC.

The chain has TRBV6-6 and TRBJ2-5, with 7 bases fitting TRBD1. The CDR3 spans 13 residues. Germline loops: CDR1 MNHNY, CDR2 SVGAGI (reference sequence). V was pared by 10 bases and J by 5 bases, with 10 bases of the junction left unmatched. The CDR3 nucleotides are TGTGCCACCAAAACAGGGGATGGGGAGACCCAGTACTTC. Its protein product is CATKTGDGETQYF.

This clone was seen a handful of times. The chain carries TRBV5-1 and TRBJ1-5, with unresolved D. The V and J ends lost 0 bases and 6 bases respectively, with 10 bases between them. Per the germline V gene, CDR1 is SGHRS and CDR2 is YFSETQ. This CDR3 spans 14 amino acids. CDR3 in DNA: TGCGCCAGCAGCTTGGAGCCTTTCACTCAGCCCCAGCATTTT. Its translation is CASSLEPFTQPQHF.

The V call is TRBV28, the J call TRBJ1-2, with D unclear. V was shortened by 5 bases and J by 1 base, with 14 bases between the two germline ends. The CDR3 spans 15 residues. Germline V gives CDR1 MDHEN, CDR2 SYDVKM. The CDR3 reads CASSADVNGNYGYTF. CDR3 coding DNA: TGTGCCAGCAGTGCCGATGTGAACGGTAACTATGGCTACACCTTC.

The chain carries TRBV5-6 and TRBJ2-1; possible D gene TRBD2, 6 bases. The V and J ends lost 4 bases and 3 bases respectively, with 17 bases between them. The length of the CDR3 is 16 residues. The germline CDR1 and CDR2 sequences are SGHDT and YYEEEE. The CDR3 loop is CASSQLTGDFYNEQFF. The CDR3 DNA follows: TGTGCCAGCAGCCAATTAACGGGAGATTTCTACAATGAGCAGTTCTTC.